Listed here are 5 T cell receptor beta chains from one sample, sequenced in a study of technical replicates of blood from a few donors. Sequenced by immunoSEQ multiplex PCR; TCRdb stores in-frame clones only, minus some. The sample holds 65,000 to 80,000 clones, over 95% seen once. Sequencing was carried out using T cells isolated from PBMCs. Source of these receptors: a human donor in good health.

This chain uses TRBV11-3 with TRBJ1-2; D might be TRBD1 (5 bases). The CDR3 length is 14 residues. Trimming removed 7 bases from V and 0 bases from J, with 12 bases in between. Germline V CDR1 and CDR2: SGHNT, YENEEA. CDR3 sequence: CASTRARANYGYTF. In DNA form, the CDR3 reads TGTGCCAGCACCAGGGCCAGGGCTAACTATGGCTACACCTTC.

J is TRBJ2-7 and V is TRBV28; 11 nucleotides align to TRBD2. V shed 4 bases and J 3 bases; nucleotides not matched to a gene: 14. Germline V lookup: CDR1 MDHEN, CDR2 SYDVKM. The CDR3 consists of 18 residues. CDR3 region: CASSSDILPGLAVYEQYF. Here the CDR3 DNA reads TGTGCCAGCAGTTCTGACATCTTGCCGGGACTAGCGGTCTACGAGCAGTACTTC.

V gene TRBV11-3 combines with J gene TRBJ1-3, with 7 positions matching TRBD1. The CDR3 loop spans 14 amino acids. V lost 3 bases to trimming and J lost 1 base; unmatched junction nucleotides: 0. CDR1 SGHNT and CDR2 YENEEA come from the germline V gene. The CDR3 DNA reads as TGTGCCAGCAGCTTGGACAGGTCTGGAAACACCATATATTTT. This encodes CASSLDRSGNTIYF.

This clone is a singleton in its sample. CDR3 sequence reads: CASSIDLENQPQHF. CDR3 coding DNA: TGTGCCAGTAGTATAGACCTAGAGAATCAGCCCCAGCATTTT. The chain joins TRBV19 to TRBJ1-5, with D unclear. Trimming removed 0 bases at V and 4 bases at J, with 7 bases between. Per germline, CDR1 LNHDA and CDR2 SQIVND (reference sequence). The CDR3 runs to 14 residues.

The CDR3 protein is CASSRAMNTEAFF. Written as DNA, the CDR3 is TGTGCCAGCAGCCGGGCCATGAACACTGAAGCTTTCTTT. The rearrangement joins TRBV14 to TRBJ1-1; unclear D gene. Germline V CDR1 and CDR2: SGHDN, FVKESK. V lost 4 bases and J lost 0, with 6 bases in between. The CDR3 is made up of 13 amino acids.